This TCR beta chain is from a study of response to subunit inactivated influenza vaccine. Study-wide results and caveats: It was suggested by the authors that few new T cells are recruited by each seasonal influenza vaccination.

With V trimmed by 3 bases and J by 10 bases, 5 bases remained unmatched. The germline gives CDR1 LNHDA, CDR2 SQIVND (reference sequence). The CDR3 has 13 amino acids. Comments on this clonotype: No antigen is known for it.

TCRdb re-called the RT-PCR reads through MiXCR, storing one row per CDR3 protein. Of 550,000 to 800,000 distinct CDR3 sequences in the sample, 15% to 19% were seen once. The clonotype originates from a man aged 50-60 years who received an inactivated influenza vaccine. The genes are TRBV19 and TRBJ2-1; TRBD2 matches 8 bases. The sequencing here drew on PBMCs from blood, taken 12 days after vaccination. CDR3 amino acids: CASSIGGGTEQFF. As DNA, the CDR3 is TGTGCCAGTAGTATCGGCGGGGGGACCGAGCAGTTCTTC.